This T cell receptor (beta chain) was sequenced in a study of blood T cell repertoires in COVID-19. Sequenced by immunoSEQ multiplex PCR; TCRdb stores in-frame clones only, minus some. The sample records a few hundred thousand clones, roughly 86% being singletons. This CDR3 comprises 20 residues. CDR1 is KGHSH, CDR2 LQKENI, per germline. Trimming removed 0 bases from V and 0 bases from J; junction bases left unmatched: 13. The rearrangement joins TRBV18 to TRBJ1-3; 8 bases are shared with TRBD1. The receptor was isolated from a woman aged 45-59 years with acute or convalescent COVID-19. Sample: peripheral blood. DNA for the CDR3: TGTGCCAGCTCACCACCTAACACAGGGGGTTACTCGCGCTCTGGAAACACCATATATTTT. Its translation is CASSPPNTGGYSRSGNTIYF.